This is a list of T cell receptor beta chains from one sample in a study of siplizumab effects on memory and regulatory T cells. Here immunoSEQ multiplex PCR was the method, and the copy in TCRdb shows in-frame clones only, minus some. Here the sample spans approximately 100,000 clones, about 91% being singletons. Sequencing was performed on CD4+ T cells sorted from blood. These receptors originate from a human donor in good health. Some clones in this sample may be carry-over from other donors' samples. Both conserved end residues are part of each CDR3. D genes are given only for firm matches. Rows may omit the clone size; those that give it use once, few, many or a size class.

D gene,clone size,V gene,J gene,CDR3 protein,CDR3 DNA
.,.,TRBV5-4,TRBJ2-7,CASSLDLGNYEQYF,TGTGCCAGCAGCTTGGATCTTGGGAACTACGAGCAGTACTTC
.,few,TRBV19,TRBJ2-7,CASSISWSKHEQYF,TGTGCCAGTAGTATCTCCTGGTCCAAGCACGAGCAGTACTTC
TRBD2,.,TRBV28,TRBJ2-1,CASSSRTSGRDNEQFF,TGTGCCAGCAGTTCCCGGACTAGCGGGCGAGACAATGAGCAGTTCTTC
TRBD2,.,TRBV5-6,TRBJ2-3,CASSLLAGGDTDTQYF,TGTGCCAGCAGCCTACTAGCGGGAGGGGACACAGATACGCAGTATTTT
.,.,TRBV7-2,TRBJ1-5,CASSSGLSNQPQHF,TGTGCCAGCAGCTCCGGATTAAGCAATCAGCCCCAGCATTTT
TRBD2,.,TRBV6-6,TRBJ2-7,CASRPAGGFEQYF,TGTGCCAGCAGACCAGCGGGAGGGTTCGAGCAGTACTTC
TRBD2,.,TRBV6-6,TRBJ2-3,CASSFYTSGTDTQYF,TGTGCCAGCAGTTTTTATACTAGCGGAACAGATACGCAGTATTTT
.,.,TRBV10-3,TRBJ2-1,CAISEGVTRNEQFF,TGTGCCATCAGTGAGGGGGTGACTAGGAATGAGCAGTTCTTC
.,.,TRBV5-1,TRBJ2-1,CASSLVTGFNEQFF,TGCGCCAGCAGCTTAGTAACGGGATTTAATGAGCAGTTCTTC
.,.,TRBV5-6,TRBJ2-5,CASSLSTPKTQYF,TGTGCCAGCAGCTTGAGCACCCCCAAGACCCAGTACTTC
.,.,TRBV2,TRBJ2-2,CASSGLAIPGELFF,TGTGCCAGCTCCGGACTGGCCATCCCCGGGGAGCTGTTTTTT
TRBD2,.,TRBV28,TRBJ2-1,CASSQLPGLAGALGQFF,TGTGCCAGCAGCCAACTTCCGGGACTAGCGGGAGCCCTAGGTCAGTTCTTC
.,.,TRBV14,TRBJ2-5,CASSPTEHGETQYF,TGTGCCAGCAGCCCCACAGAACACGGAGAGACCCAGTACTTC
TRBD1,once,TRBV11-2,TRBJ1-2,CASSGPQGAPHGYTF,TGTGCCAGCAGCGGACCACAGGGGGCGCCCCACGGCTACACCTTC
TRBD1,once,TRBV28,TRBJ2-7,CASRRTGQGAHEQYF,TGTGCCAGCAGAAGGACCGGACAGGGGGCGCACGAGCAGTACTTC
TRBD2,.,TRBV10-2,TRBJ2-7,CASRFGVEREGFSYEQYF,TGCGCCAGCAGGTTCGGGGTCGAGCGGGAGGGGTTCTCCTACGAGCAGTACTTC
TRBD2,.,TRBV28,TRBJ2-3,CASSWGGTSTDTQYF,TGTGCCAGCAGTTGGGGGGGGACTAGCACAGATACGCAGTATTTT
.,.,TRBV4-1,TRBJ2-7,CASSQGWTYEQYF,TGCGCCAGCAGCCAGGGTTGGACGTACGAGCAGTACTTC
.,.,TRBV11-2,TRBJ1-1,CASSVNTERYTEAFF,TGTGCCAGCAGCGTAAACACCGAAAGGTACACTGAAGCTTTCTTT
.,.,TRBV6-1,TRBJ2-4,CASSEFRLAKNIQYF,TGTGCCAGCAGTGAATTCAGGTTAGCCAAAAACATTCAGTACTTC
.,.,TRBV9,TRBJ2-7,CASSVADGLSEQYF,TGTGCCAGCAGCGTAGCGGACGGCTTGTCCGAGCAGTACTTC
.,.,TRBV29-1,TRBJ1-2,CSVANRVDGYTF,TGCAGCGTCGCGAACAGGGTCGACGGCTACACCTTC
.,.,TRBV10-2,TRBJ2-4,CASVPGGGNIQYF,TGCGCCAGCGTGCCTGGGGGCGGAAACATTCAGTACTTC
.,once,TRBV5-1,TRBJ2-7,CASSVDRGKQYF,TGCGCCAGCAGCGTGGATAGGGGCAAGCAGTACTTC
.,.,TRBV2,TRBJ2-5,CASSIQAGGETQYF,TGTGCCAGCAGTATACAGGCTGGCGGGGAGACCCAGTACTTC
TRBD2,.,TRBV11-1,TRBJ2-3,CASLNPSGGRPDTQYF,TGTGCCAGCTTGAACCCTAGCGGGGGACGACCAGATACGCAGTATTTT
.,.,TRBV11-1,TRBJ2-5,CASSPKYGRFQETQYF,TGTGCCAGCAGCCCAAAATACGGACGCTTCCAAGAGACCCAGTACTTC
.,.,TRBV29-1,TRBJ1-1,CSTRQGPMNTEAFF,TGCAGCACCAGGCAGGGCCCCATGAACACTGAAGCTTTCTTT
.,.,TRBV19,TRBJ2-1,CASSRGASSYNEQFF,TGTGCCAGTAGCAGGGGGGCAAGCTCCTACAATGAGCAGTTCTTC
.,few,TRBV5-1,TRBJ1-6,CASSFLQQEYNSPLHF,TGCGCCAGCAGCTTCCTCCAACAGGAATATAATTCACCCCTCCACTTT
TRBD1,.,TRBV30,TRBJ2-1,CAWSPGTALQEQFF,TGTGCCTGGAGTCCCGGGACAGCCTTACAAGAGCAGTTCTTC
TRBD1,.,TRBV6-6,TRBJ1-1,CASGTGQGGKAFF,TGTGCCAGCGGGACGGGACAGGGAGGGAAAGCTTTCTTT
TRBD1,.,TRBV5-8,TRBJ1-1,CASSETGGRTEAFF,TGTGCCAGCAGCGAGACAGGGGGTAGGACTGAAGCTTTCTTT
TRBD1,.,TRBV7-9,TRBJ2-7,CASSAGQGISYEQYF,TGTGCCAGCAGCGCCGGACAGGGGATCAGCTACGAGCAGTACTTC
TRBD2,.,TRBV6-5,TRBJ2-7,CASRRGLAGPYEQYF,TGTGCCAGCAGACGTGGACTAGCGGGCCCCTACGAGCAGTACTTC
.,.,TRBV21-1,TRBJ2-1,CASSKPGLAIYNEQFF,TGTGCCAGCAGCAAACCGGGACTAGCGATTTACAATGAGCAGTTCTTC
.,.,TRBV6-1,TRBJ1-1,CASYSRSRDTEAFF,TGTGCCAGCTACAGCAGATCTCGGGACACTGAAGCTTTCTTT
TRBD2,.,TRBV11-3,TRBJ2-1,CASSLDWASGRAGEQFF,TGTGCCAGCAGCTTAGATTGGGCTAGCGGGAGGGCGGGAGAGCAGTTCTTC
.,.,TRBV28,TRBJ2-5,CASSPWEGRQETQYF,TGTGCCAGCAGCCCCTGGGAAGGGAGGCAAGAGACCCAGTACTTC
.,.,TRBV9,TRBJ2-1,CASSVAPTVSSYNEQFF,TGTGCCAGCAGTGTGGCTCCCACCGTGTCGTCCTACAATGAGCAGTTCTTC
TRBD2,.,TRBV19,TRBJ2-5,CASSPRSGTSGFGTQYF,TGTGCCAGTAGTCCAAGGTCCGGGACTAGCGGCTTTGGGACCCAGTACTTC
.,.,TRBV30,TRBJ1-1,CAWTGPGHTIMNTEAFF,TGTGCCTGGACGGGGCCGGGACACACAATCATGAACACTGAAGCTTTCTTT
.,once,TRBV27,TRBJ1-4,CASSRGEKLFF,TGTGCCAGCAGTCGGGGTGAAAAACTGTTTTTT
.,.,TRBV5-1,TRBJ2-5,CASSLNQGEETQYF,TGCGCCAGCAGCTTGAATCAGGGAGAAGAGACCCAGTACTTC
.,.,TRBV5-8,TRBJ2-1,CASSSWDNEQFF,TGTGCCAGCAGCTCCTGGGACAATGAGCAGTTCTTC
.,.,TRBV5-1,TRBJ2-1,CASSLVANEQFF,TGCGCCAGCAGCTTGGTAGCCAATGAGCAGTTCTTC
TRBD1,.,TRBV7-3,TRBJ2-1,CASSPRQGASYNEQFF,TGTGCCAGCAGCCCAAGACAGGGGGCCTCCTACAATGAGCAGTTCTTC
TRBD2,.,TRBV4-1,TRBJ2-5,CASSQWLAGNQETQYF,TGCGCCAGCAGCCAGTGGCTAGCGGGAAACCAAGAGACCCAGTACTTC
.,.,TRBV19,TRBJ2-1,CASSWDSPSNEQFF,TGTGCCAGTAGTTGGGACTCCCCCTCCAATGAGCAGTTCTTC